Reported below is one T cell receptor beta chain. These data originate in a study of CD8+ T cells in alopecia areata. RNA was extracted and reverse transcribed into cDNA as the sequencing template. The table came from immunoSEQ multiplex PCR; TCRdb's copy has only in-frame clones and leaves some out. The table lists around 270,000 clones, roughly 50% of them singletons. The treatment denotes: oral pan-JAK inhibitor, 5-10 mg twice daily. The ends were cut back, 1 base at V and 1 base at J, with 14 bases in the middle. CDR1 and CDR2 (germline): SGHVS, FNYEAQ. The CDR3 length is 18 residues. The specimen comprised CD4+ T cells sorted from blood, sampled at week 24, from a patient treated with tofacitinib. The sequence derives from a human donor with alopecia areata. The J gene is TRBJ1-6, the V gene TRBV7-6; weak D call: TRBD1 (5 bases). The CDR3 region is CASSLGDRGRSYNSPLHF. The CDR3 bases are TGTGCCAGCAGCTTAGGGGACCGGGGGAGGTCCTATAATTCACCCCTCCACTTT. Full variable domain (outside the CDR3, taken from reference TRBV7-6 and TRBJ1-6): GAGVSQSPRYKVTKRGQDVALRCDPISGHVSLYWYRQALGQGPEFLTYFNYEAQQDKSGLPNDRFSAERPEGSISTLTIQRTEQRDSAMYRCASSLGDRGRSYNSPLHFGNGTRLTVT.